This TCR beta chain was recorded in a study of T cells expressing NK-cell markers. Across the study: Seven HCMV-seropositive donors and one seronegative donor made up the eight sequenced donors.

General study points: Several donors' CD3+CD56-NKG2C+ cells were dominated by the same clonotypes.

The CDR3 sequence is 14 residues long. Germline assignment: CDR1 MGHRA and CDR2 YSYEKL. A word on this clonotype: The target antigen is unknown.

Libraries used 5'RACE template switching adding universal primer site and UMIs. Using the 5' RACE reads, TCRdb records one entry per CDR3 protein without DNA. The listing records over 150,000 distinct CDR3 sequences. The chain employs TRBV4-1 and TRBJ2-7; TCRdb designates TRBD1, a call that cannot be tested without DNA. This receptor was identified in a woman aged 45-65 years in good health. The sample taken for sequencing was blood T cells: a sorted CD56 or NKG2C T cell subset, CD4+ or CD8+ T cells, or bulk PBMC T cells (not recorded which). The CDR3 loop reads CASSQGDSDYEQYF.